This T cell receptor (beta chain) was sequenced for a study of beta chain features in type 1 diabetes. Study-wide results and caveats: Within the patient group, naive, central memory and Treg TCRB repertoires appeared more similar to each other than within healthy donors. Significant though moderate, a shortening of TCRB CDR3s appeared in all four CD4+ subsets of Type 1 diabetes patients. Type 1 diabetes patients had fewer VDJ junction insertions and more deletions.

Expressed TCRB transcripts got sequenced, as all isolated RNA was reverse transcribed. Here immunoSEQ multiplex PCR was the method, and the copy in TCRdb shows in-frame clones only, minus some. The table lists some 350,000 clones, about 10% of them singletons. Points on this clone: The antigen remains unidentified.

The CDR3 loop spans 12 amino acids. Trimming removed 5 bases at V and 3 bases at J, with 7 bases between. The V gene's germline CDR1 is SGHRS and CDR2 YFSETQ. CD4+ naive, central memory, regulatory and stem cell-like memory cells were sorted via CD45RO/CCR7/CD25/CD127/CD95/CD27. The V and J genes are TRBV5-1 and TRBJ2-3; D gene uncertain. This TCR was recovered from a man under 40 with type 1 diabetes. The sequencing sample was made of central memory CD4+ T cells from blood. Written as DNA, the CDR3 is TGCGCCAGCAGGGGCGAGACAGATACGCAGTATTTT. Translation: CASRGETDTQYF.